A single T cell receptor beta chain is shown here with its context. This entry is derived from a study of cytomegalovirus exposure and HLA in healthy donors. PCR involved 60 Vbeta and 13 Jbeta primers. Some clones are missing from TCRdb's copy, which holds only in-frame ones; the method was immunoSEQ multiplex PCR. The table records 180,000 or so clones, roughly 79% of them present only once. The CDR3 covers 14 residues. Germline V gene lookup returns CDR1 KGHSH and CDR2 LQKENI. The V end was cut by 7 bases, the J end by 0 bases, with 10 bases between. The sequencing sample was made of PBMCs. The TCR comes from a woman between 18 and 29 years old in good health and CMV-seropositive. The chain combines TRBV18 with TRBJ1-3, with D possibly being TRBD1 (5 bases). The CDR3: CASLQGDSGNTIYF. The CDR3 DNA reads as TGTGCCAGCTTACAAGGGGACTCTGGAAACACCATATATTTT. The variable domain in full, completed from reference TRBV18 and TRBJ1-3, reads NAGVMQNPRHLVRRRGQEARLRCSPMKGHSHVYWYRQLPEEGLKFMVYLQKENIIDESGMPKERFSAEFPKEGPSILRIQQVVRGDSAAYFCASLQGDSGNTIYFGEGSWLTVV.